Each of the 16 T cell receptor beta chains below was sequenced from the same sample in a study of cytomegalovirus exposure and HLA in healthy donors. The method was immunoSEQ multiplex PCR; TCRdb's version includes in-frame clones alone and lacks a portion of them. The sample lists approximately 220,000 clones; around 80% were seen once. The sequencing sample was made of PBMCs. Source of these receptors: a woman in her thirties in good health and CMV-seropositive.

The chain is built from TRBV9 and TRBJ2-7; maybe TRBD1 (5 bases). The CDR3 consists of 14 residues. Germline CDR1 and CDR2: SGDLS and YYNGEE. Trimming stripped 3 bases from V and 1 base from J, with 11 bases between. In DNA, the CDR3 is TGTGCCAGCAGCGAGGGGCTAGAGTCCTACGAGCAGTACTTC. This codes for CASSEGLESYEQYF.

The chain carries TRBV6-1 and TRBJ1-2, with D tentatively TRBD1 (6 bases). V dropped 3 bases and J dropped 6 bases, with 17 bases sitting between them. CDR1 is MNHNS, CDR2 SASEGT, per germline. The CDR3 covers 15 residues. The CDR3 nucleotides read TGTGCCAGCAGTGAGGAAGGGGGGGTGGCCCATGGCTACACCTTC. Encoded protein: CASSEEGGVAHGYTF.

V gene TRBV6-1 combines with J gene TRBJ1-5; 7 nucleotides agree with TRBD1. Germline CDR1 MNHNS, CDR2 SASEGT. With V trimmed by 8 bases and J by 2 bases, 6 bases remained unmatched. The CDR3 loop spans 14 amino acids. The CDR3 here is CASRVTGGNQPQHF. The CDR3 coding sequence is TGTGCCAGCCGCGTTACAGGGGGCAATCAGCCCCAGCATTTT.

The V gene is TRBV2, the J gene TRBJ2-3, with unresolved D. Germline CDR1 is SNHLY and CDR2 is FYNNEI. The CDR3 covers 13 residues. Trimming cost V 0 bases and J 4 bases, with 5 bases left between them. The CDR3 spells CASSEAWADTQYF. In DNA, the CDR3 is TGTGCCAGCAGTGAAGCGTGGGCAGATACGCAGTATTTT.

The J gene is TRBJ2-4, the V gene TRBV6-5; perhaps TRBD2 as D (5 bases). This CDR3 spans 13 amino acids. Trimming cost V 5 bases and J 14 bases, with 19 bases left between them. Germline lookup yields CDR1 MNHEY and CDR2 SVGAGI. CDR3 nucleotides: TGTGCCAGCAGTGGGAGTTTAAGGTCGGTCGAGTACTTC. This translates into CASSGSLRSVEYF.

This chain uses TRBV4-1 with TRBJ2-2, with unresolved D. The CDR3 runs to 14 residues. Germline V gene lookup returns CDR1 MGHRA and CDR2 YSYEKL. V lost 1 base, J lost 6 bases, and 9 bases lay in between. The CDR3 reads CASSQGGEAGELFF. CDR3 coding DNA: TGCGCCAGCAGCCAAGGCGGAGAGGCCGGGGAGCTGTTTTTT.

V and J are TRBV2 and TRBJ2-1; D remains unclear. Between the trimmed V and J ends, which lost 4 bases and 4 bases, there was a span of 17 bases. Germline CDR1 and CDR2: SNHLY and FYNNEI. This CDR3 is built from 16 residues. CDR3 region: CASSGVVGSLYNEQFF. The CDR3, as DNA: TGTGCCAGCAGTGGGGTTGTGGGGTCGCTATACAATGAGCAGTTCTTC.

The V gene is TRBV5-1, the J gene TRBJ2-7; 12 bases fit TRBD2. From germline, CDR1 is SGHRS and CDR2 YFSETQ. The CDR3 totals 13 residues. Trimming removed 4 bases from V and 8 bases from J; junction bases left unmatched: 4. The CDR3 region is CASSTTSGRQQYF. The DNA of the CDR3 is TGCGCCAGCAGCACCACTAGCGGGAGGCAGCAGTACTTC.

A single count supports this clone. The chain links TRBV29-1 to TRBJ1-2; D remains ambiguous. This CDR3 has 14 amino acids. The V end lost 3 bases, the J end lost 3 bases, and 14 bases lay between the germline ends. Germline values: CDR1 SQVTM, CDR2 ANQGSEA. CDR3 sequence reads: CSVEILGVHYGYTF. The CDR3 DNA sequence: TGCAGCGTTGAGATTTTAGGCGTTCACTATGGCTACACCTTC.

The CDR3 DNA reads as TGTGCCAGCAGCGTATTTGACACCGGGGAGCTGTTTTTT. It yields the protein CASSVFDTGELFF. The chain has TRBV11-2 and TRBJ2-2; D unclear. Trimming shortened V by 5 bases and J by 3 bases, and 7 bases separated the two germline ends. The germline gives CDR1 SGHAT, CDR2 FQNNGV. CDR3 length: 13 amino acids.

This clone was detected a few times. CDR3 region: CASSPQRTEKLFF. The CDR3, as DNA: TGTGCCAGCAGTCCCCAGCGAACTGAAAAACTGTTTTTT. V is TRBV27 and J is TRBJ1-4; D gene uncertain. The CDR3 spans 13 residues. The germline V gene encodes CDR1 MNHEY and CDR2 SMNVEV (reference sequence). The V end lost 5 bases, the J end lost 7 bases, and 11 bases lay between the germline ends.

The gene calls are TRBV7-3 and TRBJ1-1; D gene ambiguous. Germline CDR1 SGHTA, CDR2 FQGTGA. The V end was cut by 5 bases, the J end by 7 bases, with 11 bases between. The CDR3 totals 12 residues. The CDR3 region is CASSPPGREAFF. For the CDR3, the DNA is TGTGCCAGCAGCCCGCCCGGCCGTGAAGCTTTCTTT.

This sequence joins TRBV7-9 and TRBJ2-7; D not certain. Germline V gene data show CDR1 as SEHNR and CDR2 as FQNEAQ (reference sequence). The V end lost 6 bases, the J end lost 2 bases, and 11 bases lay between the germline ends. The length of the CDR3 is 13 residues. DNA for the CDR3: TGTGCCAGCAGTCGAATATCCCCCTACGAGCAGTACTTC. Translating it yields CASSRISPYEQYF.

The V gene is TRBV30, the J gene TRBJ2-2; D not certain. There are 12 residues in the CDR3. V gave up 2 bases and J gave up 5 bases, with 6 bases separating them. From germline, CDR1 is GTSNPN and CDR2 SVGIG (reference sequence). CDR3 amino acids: CAWSPFTGELFF. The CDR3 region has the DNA TGTGCCTGGAGTCCCTTTACCGGGGAGCTGTTTTTT.

The CDR3, as DNA: TGTGCCACTCGGACCGGCAATCAGCCCCAGCATTTT. It yields the protein CATRTGNQPQHF. The chain employs TRBV6-5 and TRBJ1-5; the D is unclear. The CDR3 is made up of 12 amino acids. Germline CDR1 and CDR2: MNHEY and SVGAGI. The V and J ends lost 10 bases and 2 bases respectively, with 9 bases between them.

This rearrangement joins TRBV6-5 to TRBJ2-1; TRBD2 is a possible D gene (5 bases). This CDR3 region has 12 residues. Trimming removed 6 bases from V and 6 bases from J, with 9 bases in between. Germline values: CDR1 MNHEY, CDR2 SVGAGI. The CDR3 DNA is TGTGCCAGCAGGCGTGAGGGCAATGAGCAGTTCTTC. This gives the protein CASRREGNEQFF.